The text below deals with one T cell receptor (beta chain). Its target is unknown. The authors distributed each subset's genomic DNA evenly over several immunoSEQ plates. Using immunoSEQ multiplex PCR, the repertoire was profiled, and TCRdb retains in-frame clones only, with some absent. The sample has 1.5 million to 2.5 million clones; over 85% are singletons. This entry is derived from a study of shared clonotypes between healthy human individuals. Naive CD8 cells lacked CD45RO, underwent positive selection for CCR7 and left out terminally differentiated effector memory CD45RA+ cells. Trimming pared 0 bases from V and 3 bases from J, leaving 14 bases between. Germline V gene lookup returns CDR1 SGHRS and CDR2 YFSETQ. This CDR3 has 16 amino acids. Study results and caveats: Few donors restricted represented genetic and exposure-history diversity.

The receptor was derived from a man between 18 and 35 years old in good health. V usage is TRBV5-1 and J usage is TRBJ2-3; the D is unclear. Source material: naive CD8+ T cells sorted from blood. As DNA, the CDR3 is TGCGCCAGCAGCTTGGCCGACACCCTTATGACAGATACGCAGTATTTT. Translated, it gives CASSLADTLMTDTQYF.